The 16 T cell receptor beta chains below all came from one sample that was sequenced in a study of blood T cell repertoires in COVID-19. Only in-frame clones appear in the TCRdb table, and some are missing; sequencing was by immunoSEQ multiplex PCR. The table records 200,000 to 250,000 clones, 80% to 85% of them present only once. The sample comprised peripheral blood. The origin of the receptors is a woman aged 55-75 years who had recovered from COVID-19.

The chain couples TRBV2 to TRBJ1-1; D call uncertain. From germline, CDR1 is SNHLY and CDR2 FYNNEI. The CDR3 runs 13 residues. Deletions cut 10 bases from V and 1 base from J, with 13 bases between. The CDR3 here is CANIRGRNTEAFF. CDR3 DNA: TGTGCCAACATAAGAGGCAGGAACACTGAAGCTTTCTTT.

The V and J genes are TRBV20-1 and TRBJ2-7; 8 bases map to TRBD1. Looked up from germline, CDR1 is DFQATT and CDR2 is SNEGSKA (reference sequence). The V and J ends lost 3 bases and 7 bases, in that order; junction bases with no gene match: 2. The CDR3 runs to 11 residues. CDR3 sequence: CSARRDREQYF. CDR3 in DNA: TGCAGTGCTAGGAGGGACAGGGAGCAGTACTTC.

V and J are TRBV4-2 and TRBJ2-5; a weak D match, TRBD1 (6 bases). Trimming removed 0 bases at V and 1 base at J, with 12 bases between. This CDR3 region has 16 residues. The germline CDR1 and CDR2 sequences are LGHNA and YNFKEQ. CDR3: CASSQDLFRGQETQYF. Here the CDR3 DNA reads TGTGCCAGCAGCCAAGATTTGTTCAGGGGCCAAGAGACCCAGTACTTC.

This chain uses TRBV13 with TRBJ1-2, with D perhaps matching TRBD1 (6 bases). Germline lookup yields CDR1 PRHDT and CDR2 FYEKMQ (reference sequence). CDR3 length: 14 residues. V lost 1 base and J 7 bases, leaving 13 bases between the germline ends. The CDR3 coding sequence is TGTGCCAGCAGCTTAGAGCCCAGGGGTCTTGGCTACACCTTC. Protein: CASSLEPRGLGYTF.

This clone was observed a single time. This rearrangement joins TRBV27 to TRBJ2-2; no firm D call. Germline V gene data show CDR1 as MNHEY and CDR2 as SMNVEV (reference sequence). Deletions cut 4 bases from V and 6 bases from J, with 12 bases between. The CDR3 is 14 residues long. This CDR3 is CASSSLPPAGELFF. The CDR3 nucleotides are TGTGCCAGCAGTTCCCTTCCCCCTGCCGGGGAGCTGTTTTTT.

V gene TRBV4-2 combines with J gene TRBJ2-3; TRBD2 agrees at 12 bases. This CDR3 is 15 amino acids long. The junction had 8 bases not matched to a gene; V was cut back by 4 bases and J by 9 bases. From germline, CDR1 is LGHNA and CDR2 YNFKEQ. CDR3 in DNA: TGTGCCAGCAGCCCTAGCGGGGGGGCCTATGGGACGCAGTATTTT. The encoded protein is CASSPSGGAYGTQYF.

This clone was observed a handful of times. The genes are TRBV6-2 or TRBV6-3 and TRBJ2-1; D not certain. Germline CDR1 and CDR2: MNHEY and SVGEGT. The CDR3 has 11 amino acids. With 6 bases removed from V and 8 bases from J, the gap between germline ends came to 8 bases. CDR3 DNA sequence: TGTGCCAGCAGCCTTGGCCATGAGCAGTTCTTC. Its protein is CASSLGHEQFF.

The chain links TRBV5-4 to TRBJ1-1, with TRBD1 matching over 8 bases. V shed 3 bases, J shed 0 bases, and the junction held 4 bases outside the gene matches. The CDR3 is made up of 15 amino acids. Looked up from germline, CDR1 is SGHNT and CDR2 is YYREEE (reference sequence). The CDR3 loop reads CASSYSTGVNTEAFF. For the CDR3, the DNA is TGTGCCAGCAGCTACTCGACAGGGGTGAACACTGAAGCTTTCTTT.

The chain joins TRBV5-6 to TRBJ1-2; D possibly corresponds to TRBD1 (5 bases). The CDR3 contains 15 residues. Germline V lookup: CDR1 SGHDT, CDR2 YYEEEE. Trimming left V 0 bases short and J 4 bases short, with 13 bases between. CDR3 DNA sequence: TGTGCCAGCAGCTTGGGCGGGGACGGAGCCTATGGCTACACCTTC. Its protein is CASSLGGDGAYGYTF. Full variable domain (outside the CDR3, taken from reference TRBV5-6 and TRBJ1-2): DAGVTQSPTHLIKTRGQQVTLRCSPKSGHDTVSWYQQALGQGPQFIFQYYEEEERQRGNFPDRFSGHQFPNYSSELNVNALLLGDSALYLCASSLGGDGAYGYTFGSGTRLTVV.

V usage is TRBV15 and J usage is TRBJ2-1; 8 nucleotides match TRBD2. V lost 4 bases and J lost 0; bases outside the gene matches: 23. Germline CDR1 and CDR2: LNHNV and YYDKDF (reference sequence). CDR3 length: 22 amino acids. The DNA of the CDR3 is TGTGCCACCAGCATAGGTCGAGGAGGGCGTTCGACGGGGGGGTCCTCCTACAATGAGCAGTTCTTC. This gives the protein CATSIGRGGRSTGGSSYNEQFF. The full variable domain, with the rest looked up from reference TRBV15 and TRBJ2-1, is DAMVIQNPRYQVTQFGKPVTLSCSQTLNHNVMYWYQQKSSQAPKLLFHYYDKDFNNEADTPDNFQSRRPNTSFCFLDIRSPGLGDTAMYLCATSIGRGGRSTGGSSYNEQFFGPGTRLTVL.

The chain uses TRBV4-2 and TRBJ2-1; TRBD2 might be the D (5 bases). The CDR3 loop spans 13 amino acids. Per germline, CDR1 LGHNA and CDR2 YNFKEQ. Trimming shortened V by 0 bases and J by 10 bases, and 10 bases separated the two germline ends. This chain's CDR3 is CASSQDIWEEQFF. Here the CDR3 DNA reads TGTGCCAGCAGCCAAGACATCTGGGAGGAGCAGTTCTTC.

The J gene is TRBJ1-2, the V gene TRBV5-4; the D gene is possibly TRBD1 (5 bases). V lost 0 bases and J 6 bases, leaving 9 bases between the germline ends. The CDR3 runs to 13 residues. Looked up from germline, CDR1 is SGHNT and CDR2 is YYREEE (reference sequence). The CDR3, as DNA: TGTGCCAGCAGCTTGGAGGGGCTGAATGGCTACACCTTC. Residues: CASSLEGLNGYTF.

V is TRBV5-1 and J is TRBJ2-7; 9 nucleotides match TRBD1. The V gene's germline CDR1 is SGHRS and CDR2 YFSETQ. Trimming removed 4 bases from V and 3 bases from J; junction bases left unmatched: 8. The CDR3 runs 15 residues. Here the CDR3 reads CASSPGTGIGYEQYF. For the CDR3, the DNA is TGCGCCAGCAGCCCAGGGACAGGGATCGGCTACGAGCAGTACTTC.

The rearrangement joins TRBV27 to TRBJ2-2, with TRBD1 matching over 8 bases. This CDR3 has 16 amino acids. With 5 bases clipped from V and 1 base from J, the junction kept 6 bases outside the gene matches. Germline V lookup: CDR1 MNHEY, CDR2 SMNVEV (reference sequence). The CDR3 loop is CASSRQGRLNTGELFF. CDR3 DNA sequence: TGTGCCAGCAGTCGACAGGGGCGATTGAACACCGGGGAGCTGTTTTTT.

The chain couples TRBV6-5 to TRBJ1-1; D possibly corresponds to TRBD1 (6 bases). With 3 bases removed from V and 8 bases from J, the gap between germline ends came to 16 bases. Germline V gene lookup returns CDR1 MNHEY and CDR2 SVGAGI. CDR3 length: 14 residues. The DNA of the CDR3 is TGTGCCAGCAGTTATAATCCAGGGGTCCCCGAAGCTTTCTTT. Amino acids: CASSYNPGVPEAFF.

This clone was seen a few times. The chain joins TRBV7-3 to TRBJ1-5, with D possibly matching TRBD1 (5 bases). CDR3 length equals 13 residues. In germline, CDR1 is SGHTA, CDR2 FQGTGA. Trimming stripped 6 bases from V and 4 bases from J, with 10 bases between. Written as DNA, the CDR3 is TGTGCCAGCAGTCAGGGAGGGAATCAGCCCCAGCATTTT. This gives the protein CASSQGGNQPQHF.